Listed below are T cell receptor beta chains from one sample, sequenced in a study of spatial heterogeneity in lung cancer. One entry per CDR3 protein, called by TCRdb with MiXCR from the 5' RACE reads. The data hold thousands of distinct CDR3 sequences, with 9.8% observed a single time. The specimen was normal lung tissue next to the tumor, collected at surgery. The origin of the receptors is a male donor with early-stage non-small cell lung cancer. Both conserved end residues are part of each CDR3. D genes are given only for firm matches. Part of the rows lack a size; the others show once, few, many or a class for expanded clones.

TRBV7-9	TRBJ2-2	12	many	NA	CASSLESGELFF	TGTGCCAGCAGCTTAGAGAGCGGGGAGCTGTTTTTT
TRBV9	TRBJ1-1	17	large	NA	CASSVSPRAPSETEAFF	TGTGCCAGCAGCGTCTCCCCTAGGGCGCCTTCGGAAACTGAAGCTTTCTTT
TRBV29-1	TRBJ2-2	15	medium-sized	TRBD1	CSVEEGQGEAGELFF	TGCAGCGTTGAAGAGGGACAGGGAGAGGCCGGGGAGCTGTTTTTT
TRBV20-1	TRBJ2-7	13	many	TRBD1	CSARQGASYEQYF	TGCAGTGCTAGACAGGGGGCTTCCTACGAGCAGTACTTC
TRBV7-9	TRBJ2-7	15	medium-sized	TRBD1	CASSKSYRGADEQYF	TGTGCCAGCAGCAAATCCTACAGGGGAGCCGACGAGCAGTACTTC
TRBV30	TRBJ2-7	14	medium-sized	TRBD1	CAWSSTGTAHEQYF	TGTGCCTGGAGTTCCACTGGGACAGCCCACGAGCAGTACTTC
TRBV28	TRBJ2-3	14	few	NA	CASNFLSGTDTQYF	TGTGCCAGCAATTTCCTCTCTGGCACAGATACGCAGTATTTT
TRBV5-6	TRBJ2-7	15	many	TRBD2	CASSLGSGYTYEQYF	TGTGCCAGCAGCTTGGGTAGCGGGTATACCTACGAGCAGTACTTC
TRBV10-3	TRBJ2-7	14	many	NA	CAISEGALTYEQYF	TGTGCCATCAGTGAGGGGGCGCTTACCTACGAGCAGTACTTC
TRBV6-5	TRBJ1-5	13	NA	TRBD1	CASGRDRDQPQHF	TGTGCCAGCGGCCGGGACAGAGATCAGCCCCAGCATTTT
TRBV20-1	TRBJ2-3	13	few	NA	CSARVGNTDTQYF	TGCAGTGCTAGAGTCGGGAACACAGATACGCAGTATTTT
TRBV7-2	TRBJ2-5	16	few	TRBD2	CASNSGTSGSQETQYF	TGTGCCAGCAACTCCGGGACTAGCGGTTCTCAAGAGACCCAGTACTTC
TRBV10-2	TRBJ2-7	11	many	NA	CASRLMGEQYF	TGCGCCAGCAGACTGATGGGGGAGCAGTACTTC
TRBV29-1	TRBJ1-1	14	medium-sized	NA	CSADLRPLNTEAFF	TGCAGCGCCGACCTTAGGCCCCTGAACACTGAAGCTTTCTTT
TRBV7-9	TRBJ2-7	14	many	NA	CASSSGAGSREQYF	TGTGCCAGCAGCTCTGGGGCAGGCTCCCGCGAGCAGTACTTC
TRBV5-1	TRBJ2-3	16	medium-sized	TRBD1	CASSFGTQGASDTQYF	TGCGCCAGCAGCTTCGGGACACAGGGGGCCTCAGATACGCAGTATTTT
TRBV29-1	TRBJ2-3	14	NA	TRBD2	CSVASGTRSDTQYF	TGCAGCGTTGCTTCCGGGACTAGGAGCGATACGCAGTATTTT
TRBV27	TRBJ2-7	13	many	NA	CASSYTTLGEQYF	TGTGCCAGCAGTTATACTACCCTGGGCGAGCAGTACTTC
TRBV2	TRBJ2-3	17	few	NA	CASSQNGGPQSSDTQYF	TGTGCCAGCAGTCAAAACGGGGGACCCCAGAGCTCAGATACGCAGTATTTT
TRBV23-1	TRBJ2-1	16	medium-sized	NA	CASSQSRAHFYNEQFF	TGCGCCAGCAGTCAATCGAGGGCACATTTCTACAATGAGCAGTTCTTC
TRBV4-3	TRBJ2-7	14	medium-sized	NA	CASSQGTLSYEQYF	TGCGCCAGCAGCCAAGGGACACTCTCCTACGAGCAGTACTTC
TRBV3-1	TRBJ2-7	13	many	NA	CASSQQESYEQYF	TGTGCCAGCAGCCAACAGGAGTCGTACGAGCAGTACTTC
TRBV29-1	TRBJ2-5	14	many	NA	CSADPDTHQETQYF	TGCAGCGCCGACCCGGACACCCACCAAGAGACCCAGTACTTC
TRBV6-2/TRBV6-3	TRBJ2-1	12	medium-sized	NA	CASSYRDNEQFF	TGTGCCAGCAGTTACAGGGACAATGAGCAGTTCTTC
TRBV18	TRBJ2-7	12	medium-sized	NA	CASSRPQSEQYF	TGTGCCAGCTCACGGCCCCAGAGCGAGCAGTACTTC
TRBV12-3/TRBV12-4	TRBJ2-7	12	few	NA	CASSSDSYEQYF	TGTGCCAGCAGTTCGGACAGTTACGAGCAGTACTTC
TRBV20-1	TRBJ1-6	15	medium-sized	NA	CSVPLGPDPNSPLHF	TGCAGTGTCCCCCTGGGCCCAGACCCAAATTCACCCCTCCACTTT